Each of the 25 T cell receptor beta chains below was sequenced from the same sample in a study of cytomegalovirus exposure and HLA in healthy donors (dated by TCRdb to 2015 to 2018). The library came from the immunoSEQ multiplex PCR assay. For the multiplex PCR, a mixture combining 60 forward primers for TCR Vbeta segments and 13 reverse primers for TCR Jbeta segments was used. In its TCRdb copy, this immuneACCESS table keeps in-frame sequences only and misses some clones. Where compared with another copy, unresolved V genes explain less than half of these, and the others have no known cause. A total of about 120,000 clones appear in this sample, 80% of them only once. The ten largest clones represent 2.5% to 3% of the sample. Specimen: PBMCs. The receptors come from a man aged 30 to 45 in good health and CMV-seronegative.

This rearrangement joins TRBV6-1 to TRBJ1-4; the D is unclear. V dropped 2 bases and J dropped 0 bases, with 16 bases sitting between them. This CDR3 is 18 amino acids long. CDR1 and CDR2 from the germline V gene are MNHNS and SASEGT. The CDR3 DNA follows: TGTGCCAGCAGTGAATTTCCGGGGAATATGGCAACTAATGAAAAACTGTTTTTT. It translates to CASSEFPGNMATNEKLFF.

This chain's CDR3 is CASSPRTGGSTDTQYF. CDR3 DNA: TGTGCCAGCAGCCCTAGGACAGGGGGGTCCACAGATACGCAGTATTTT. The rearrangement joins TRBV7-8 to TRBJ2-3; 10 nucleotides agree with TRBD1. The V gene end was trimmed by 5 bases and the J gene end by 2 bases; junction bases not matched to a gene: 7. The CDR3 is 16 amino acids. Germline CDR1 and CDR2: SGHVS and FQNEAQ.

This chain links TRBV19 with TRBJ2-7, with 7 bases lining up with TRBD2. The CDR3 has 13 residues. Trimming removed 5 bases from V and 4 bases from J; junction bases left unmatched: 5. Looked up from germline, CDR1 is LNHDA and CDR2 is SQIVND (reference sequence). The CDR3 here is CASSLAGVYEQYF. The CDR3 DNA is TGTGCCAGTAGTCTTGCGGGAGTTTACGAGCAGTACTTC.

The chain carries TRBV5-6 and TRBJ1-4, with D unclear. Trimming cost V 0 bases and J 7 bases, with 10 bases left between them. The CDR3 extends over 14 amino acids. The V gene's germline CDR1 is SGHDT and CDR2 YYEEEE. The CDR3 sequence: CASSLDGIAEKLFF. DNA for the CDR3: TGTGCCAGCAGCTTGGACGGGATCGCTGAAAAACTGTTTTTT.

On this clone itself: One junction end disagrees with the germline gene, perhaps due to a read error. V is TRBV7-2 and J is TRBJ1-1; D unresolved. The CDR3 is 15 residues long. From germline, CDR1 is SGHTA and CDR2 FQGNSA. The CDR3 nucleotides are TGTGCCAGCAGCGCCCACAGCATCATGAACCCTGAAGCTTTCTTT. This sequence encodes CASSAHSIMNPEAFF.

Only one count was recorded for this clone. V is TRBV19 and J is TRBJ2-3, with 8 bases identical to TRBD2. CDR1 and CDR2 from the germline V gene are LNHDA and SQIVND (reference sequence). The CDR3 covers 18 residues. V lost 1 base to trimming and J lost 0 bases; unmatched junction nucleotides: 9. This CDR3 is CASSIALPSGPSTDTQYF. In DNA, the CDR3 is TGTGCCAGTAGTATAGCCCTCCCTAGCGGGCCTAGCACAGATACGCAGTATTTT.

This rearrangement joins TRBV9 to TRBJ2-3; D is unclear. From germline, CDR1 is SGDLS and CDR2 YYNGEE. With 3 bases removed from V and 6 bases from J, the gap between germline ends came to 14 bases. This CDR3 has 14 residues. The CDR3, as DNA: TGTGCCAGCAGCGCAACGGGTAGTACCGATACGCAGTATTTT. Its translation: CASSATGSTDTQYF.

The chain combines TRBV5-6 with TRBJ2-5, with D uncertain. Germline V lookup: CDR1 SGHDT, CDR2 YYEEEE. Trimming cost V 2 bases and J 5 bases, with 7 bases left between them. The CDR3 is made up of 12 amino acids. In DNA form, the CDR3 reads TGTGCCAGCAGCTTCACCAGTGAGACCCAGTACTTC. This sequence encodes CASSFTSETQYF.

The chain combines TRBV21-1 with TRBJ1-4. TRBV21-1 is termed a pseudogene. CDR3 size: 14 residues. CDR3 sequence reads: CASSKAWEGGRVFF. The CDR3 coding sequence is TGTGCCAGCAGCAAAGCGTGGGAAGGAGGTAGGGTGTTTTTT.

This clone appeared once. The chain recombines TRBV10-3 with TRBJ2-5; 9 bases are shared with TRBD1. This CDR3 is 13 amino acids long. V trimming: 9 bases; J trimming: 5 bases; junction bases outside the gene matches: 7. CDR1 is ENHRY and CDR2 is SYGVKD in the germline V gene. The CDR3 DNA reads TGTGCCATGGGGACAGGGAGGGGCGAGACCCAGTACTTC. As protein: CAMGTGRGETQYF.

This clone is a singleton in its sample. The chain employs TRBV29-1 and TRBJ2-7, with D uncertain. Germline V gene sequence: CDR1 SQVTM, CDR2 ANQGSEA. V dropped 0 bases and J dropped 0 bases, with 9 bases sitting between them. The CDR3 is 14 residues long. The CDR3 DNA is TGCAGCGTTGAAGACCGCGCGGACTCCTACGAGCAGTACTTC. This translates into CSVEDRADSYEQYF.

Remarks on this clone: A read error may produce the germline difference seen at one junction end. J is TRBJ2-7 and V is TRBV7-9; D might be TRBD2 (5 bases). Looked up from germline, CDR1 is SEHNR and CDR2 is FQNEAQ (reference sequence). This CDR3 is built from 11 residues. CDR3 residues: CSSSPGYEQYF. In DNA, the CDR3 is TGTTCCAGCTCCCCGGGGTACGAGCAGTACTTC.

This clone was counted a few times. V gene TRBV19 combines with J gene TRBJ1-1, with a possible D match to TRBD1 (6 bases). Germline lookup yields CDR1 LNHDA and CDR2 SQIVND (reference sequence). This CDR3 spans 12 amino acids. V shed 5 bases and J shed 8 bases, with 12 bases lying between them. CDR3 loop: CASSSGTPEAFF. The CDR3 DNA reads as TGTGCCAGTAGTTCAGGGACACCCGAAGCTTTCTTT.

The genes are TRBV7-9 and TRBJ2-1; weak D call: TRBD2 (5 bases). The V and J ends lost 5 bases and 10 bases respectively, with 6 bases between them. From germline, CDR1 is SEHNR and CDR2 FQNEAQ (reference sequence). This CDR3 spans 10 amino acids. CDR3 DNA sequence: TGTGCCAGCAGCGAGGGAGAGCAGTTCTTC. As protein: CASSEGEQFF.

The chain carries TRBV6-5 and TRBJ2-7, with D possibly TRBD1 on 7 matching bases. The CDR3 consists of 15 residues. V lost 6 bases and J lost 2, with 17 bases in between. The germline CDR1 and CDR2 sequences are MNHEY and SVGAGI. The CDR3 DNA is TGTGCCAGCAGGGAGGGGGACAGCGTCACCTACGAGCAGTACTTC. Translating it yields CASREGDSVTYEQYF.

The CDR3 sequence: CATSRGQAIYEQYF. The CDR3 DNA sequence: TGTGCCACCAGCAGGGGACAGGCAATCTACGAGCAGTACTTC. This chain joins TRBV15 and TRBJ2-7; the match to TRBD1 covers 8 bases. This CDR3 contains 14 residues. The germline CDR1 and CDR2 sequences are LNHNV and YYDKDF (reference sequence). The V gene end was trimmed by 3 bases and the J gene end by 3 bases; junction bases not matched to a gene: 4.

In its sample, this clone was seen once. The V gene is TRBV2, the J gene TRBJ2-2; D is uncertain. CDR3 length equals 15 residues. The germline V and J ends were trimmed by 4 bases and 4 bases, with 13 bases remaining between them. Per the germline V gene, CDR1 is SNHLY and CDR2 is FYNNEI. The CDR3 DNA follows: TGTGCCAGCAGTGTCGACGGCCGAGGCACCGGGGAGCTGTTTTTT. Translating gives CASSVDGRGTGELFF.

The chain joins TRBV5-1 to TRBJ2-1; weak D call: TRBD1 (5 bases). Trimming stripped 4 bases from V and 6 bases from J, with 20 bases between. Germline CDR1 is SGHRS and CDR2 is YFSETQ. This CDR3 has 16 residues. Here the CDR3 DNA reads TGCGCCAGCAGCGCCAGCTTCACAGGCTCAGGCAATGAGCAGTTCTTC. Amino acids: CASSASFTGSGNEQFF.

The CDR3 region has the DNA TGTGCCAGCAGGGGCGCGTCCAGGGGCCAGGACACTGAAGCTTTCTTT. Translating it yields CASRGASRGQDTEAFF. The chain has TRBV6-6 and TRBJ1-1; D might be TRBD1 (6 bases). Germline V lookup: CDR1 MNHNY, CDR2 SVGAGI (reference sequence). Trimming stripped 6 bases from V and 3 bases from J, with 20 bases between. This CDR3 spans 16 amino acids.

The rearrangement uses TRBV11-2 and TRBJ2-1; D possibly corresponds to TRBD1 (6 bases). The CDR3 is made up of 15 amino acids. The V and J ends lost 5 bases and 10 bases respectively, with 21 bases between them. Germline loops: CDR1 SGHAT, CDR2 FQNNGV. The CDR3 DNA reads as TGTGCCAGCAGCACCTACCGAGGGGGAATGACAGAGCAGTTCTTC. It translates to CASSTYRGGMTEQFF.

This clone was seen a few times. CDR3 loop: CASSSSGQGNEQYF. The CDR3 region has the DNA TGCGCCAGCAGCTCGTCGGGACAGGGGAACGAGCAGTACTTC. V and J are TRBV5-1 and TRBJ2-7; 10 bases fit TRBD1. The CDR3 length is 14 residues. Unmatched junction bases numbered 5, after V lost 3 bases and J lost 5 bases. Germline loops: CDR1 SGHRS, CDR2 YFSETQ.

As DNA, the CDR3 is TGTGCCATCCTGAGGGAGCAGATCTACGAGCAGTACTTC. Residues: CAILREQIYEQYF. The chain carries TRBV6-1 and TRBJ2-7; D possibly corresponds to TRBD2 (5 bases). Between the trimmed V and J ends, which lost 10 bases and 3 bases, there was a span of 16 bases. The CDR3 consists of 13 residues. Per germline, CDR1 MNHNS and CDR2 SASEGT.

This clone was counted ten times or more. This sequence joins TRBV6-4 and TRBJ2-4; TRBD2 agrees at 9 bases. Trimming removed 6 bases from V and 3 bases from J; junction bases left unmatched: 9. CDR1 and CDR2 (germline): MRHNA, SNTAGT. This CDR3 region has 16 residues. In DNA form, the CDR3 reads TGTGCCAGCAGCGCGGTAGCGGGAGAGGGCAAAAACATTCAGTACTTC. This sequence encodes CASSAVAGEGKNIQYF.

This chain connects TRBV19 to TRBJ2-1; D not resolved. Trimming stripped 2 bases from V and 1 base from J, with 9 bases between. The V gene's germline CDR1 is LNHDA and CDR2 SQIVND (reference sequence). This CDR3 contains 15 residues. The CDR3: CASSITARSYNEQFF. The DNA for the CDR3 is TGTGCCAGTAGTATAACTGCCCGTTCCTACAATGAGCAGTTCTTC. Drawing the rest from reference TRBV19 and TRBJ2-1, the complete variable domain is DGGITQSPKYLFRKEGQNVTLSCEQNLNHDAMYWYRQDPGQGLRLIYYSQIVNDFQKGDIAEGYSVSREKKESFPLTVTSAQKNPTAFYLCASSITARSYNEQFFGPGTRLTVL.

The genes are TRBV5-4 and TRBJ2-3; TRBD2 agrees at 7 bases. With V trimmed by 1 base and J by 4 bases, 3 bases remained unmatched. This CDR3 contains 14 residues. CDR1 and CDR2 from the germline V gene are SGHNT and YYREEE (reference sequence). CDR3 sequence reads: CASSLLAGADTQYF. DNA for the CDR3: TGTGCCAGCAGCTTGTTAGCGGGCGCAGATACGCAGTATTTT.